This record covers a single T cell receptor beta chain. The CDR3 length is 15 residues. After removal of 1 base from V and 6 bases from J, the junction contained 4 bases not matched to a gene. Germline assignment: CDR1 SGHAT and CDR2 FQNNGV. The data originate from a study of cytomegalovirus exposure and HLA in healthy donors. Primers included in the PCR were 60 Vbeta and 13 Jbeta primers. The table came from immunoSEQ multiplex PCR; TCRdb's copy has only in-frame clones and leaves some out. This repertoire shows 99,000 or so clones, 9.5% to 15% found once; its top ten account for 16%. The source of this sequence is a man aged 40-55 years in good health and CMV-seropositive. This rearrangement joins TRBV11-2 to TRBJ2-2; 8 nucleotides align to TRBD1. The sample consisted of PBMCs. This chain's CDR3 is CASSLGTGGPGELFF. The CDR3, as DNA: TGTGCCAGCAGCTTAGGAACAGGGGGTCCCGGGGAGCTGTTTTTT.